A selection of T cell receptor beta chains follows, all from one sample in a study of blood T cell repertoires in COVID-19. Measured with immunoSEQ multiplex PCR; TCRdb has only the in-frame clones, and not every one. The table lists roughly 69,000 clones, 85% to 90% of them singletons. Sequencing input: peripheral blood. Source of these receptors: a man aged 50 or older with active COVID-19. The CDR3 runs from the conserved cysteine through the conserved F or W. The D gene is left open where the match is weak. The size of a clone is reported for some rows only, either as once, few or many, or as a class for expanded clones.

>TRBV7-2|.|TRBJ2-5|.
TGTGCCAGCAGATTAAAAACGGAGGTAGTCTTCCAAGAGACCCAGTACTTC
CASRLKTEVVFQETQYF
>TRBV11-2|.|TRBJ2-1|.
TGTGCCAGCAGGCCTTTGAGGCGGAGCTCCTACAATGAGCAGTTCTTC
CASRPLRRSSYNEQFF
>TRBV9|.|TRBJ1-5|.
TGTGCCAGCAGCGCCCGGGGAAAGGGTCGGCCCCAGCATTTT
CASSARGKGRPQHF
>TRBV6-4|many|TRBJ1-2|.
TGTGCCAGCAGTGACTCTGACAGTAGTGGCTACACCTTC
CASSDSDSSGYTF
>TRBV11-3|.|TRBJ2-5|TRBD2
TGTGCCAGCAGCCCGCGGCGGGGGGATGGAGAGACCCAGTACTTC
CASSPRRGDGETQYF
>TRBV5-4|.|TRBJ2-3|TRBD2
TGTGCCAGCAGCTTGAGGTCTAGCGGGAATACAGATACGCAGTATTTT
CASSLRSSGNTDTQYF
>TRBV27|.|TRBJ2-1|.
TGTGCCAGCAGCCTAACGGGGGTTTCCTACAATGAGCAGTTCTTC
CASSLTGVSYNEQFF
>TRBV15|.|TRBJ1-5|TRBD1
TGTGCCACCAGCAGAGACAGGGGGCAATATCAGCCCCAGCATTTT
CATSRDRGQYQPQHF
>TRBV7-2|.|TRBJ2-1|.
TGTGCCAGCAGCTTCACCCTGACACAGTTCTTC
CASSFTLTQFF
>TRBV11-2|.|TRBJ2-3|.
TGTGCCAGCAGCTTAGATAGAGTGGTAGGCACAGATACGCAGTATTTT
CASSLDRVVGTDTQYF
>TRBV5-1|.|TRBJ1-1|.
TGCGCCAGCAGCTTGTGGCAGGTGAACACTGAAGCTTTCTTT
CASSLWQVNTEAFF
>TRBV2|.|TRBJ2-1|TRBD1
TGTGCCAGCAGTGAGGCCGACAGGGCGCAGTTCTTC
CASSEADRAQFF